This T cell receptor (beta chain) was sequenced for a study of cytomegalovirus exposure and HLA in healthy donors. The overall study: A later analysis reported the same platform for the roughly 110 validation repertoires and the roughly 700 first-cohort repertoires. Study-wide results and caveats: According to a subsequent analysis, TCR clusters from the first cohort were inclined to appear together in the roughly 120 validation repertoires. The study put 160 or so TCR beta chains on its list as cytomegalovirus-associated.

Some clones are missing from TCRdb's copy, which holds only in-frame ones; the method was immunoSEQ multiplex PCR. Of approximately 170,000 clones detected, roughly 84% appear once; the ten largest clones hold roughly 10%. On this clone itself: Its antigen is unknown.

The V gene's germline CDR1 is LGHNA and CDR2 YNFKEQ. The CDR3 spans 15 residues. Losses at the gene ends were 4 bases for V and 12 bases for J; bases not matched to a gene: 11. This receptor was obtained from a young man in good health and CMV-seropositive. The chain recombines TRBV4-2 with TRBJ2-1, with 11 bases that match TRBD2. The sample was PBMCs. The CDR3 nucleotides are TGTGCCAGCAGCCCCAACGAACTAGCGGGAGAGAGGCAGTTCTTC. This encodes CASSPNELAGERQFF.